This T cell receptor (beta chain) comes out of a study of blood T cell repertoires in COVID-19. Individuals in the exposed group had encountered a COVID-19 case within 2 weeks preceding study entry. Assay used: immunoSEQ multiplex PCR; TCRdb lists only in-frame clones, some missing. The sample lists hundreds of thousands of clones; over 75% were seen once. V lost 4 bases and J 2 bases, leaving 15 bases between the germline ends. CDR3 length: 14 amino acids. Germline lookup yields CDR1 SQVTM and CDR2 ANQGSEA. Sequencing was performed on PBMCs or T cells enriched from blood (not recorded which). The chain employs TRBV29-1 and TRBJ2-7; tentatively, D is TRBD1 (6 bases). This sequence originates from a young woman who had been exposed to COVID-19. CDR3 sequence: CSVAYPDRAYEQYF. CDR3 nucleotide sequence: TGCAGCGTTGCTTATCCGGACAGAGCCTACGAGCAGTACTTC.